A single sample gave rise to the 21 T cell receptor beta chains below, sequenced in a study of graft-versus-host responses after intestinal transplantation. For these receptors, no antigen is known. Assay used: immunoSEQ multiplex PCR; TCRdb lists only in-frame clones, some missing. The table has over 65,000 clones, about 91% seen once. The sequencing used unstimulated CD8+ T cells sorted from spleen or lymph node cells, collected before transplant. These receptors all stem from a human donor who was the organ donor for an intestinal transplant.

The chain recombines TRBV6-1 with TRBJ2-7, with TRBD1 matching 7 bases. The CDR3 has 15 amino acids. Germline CDR1 is MNHNS and CDR2 is SASEGT. Unmatched junction bases numbered 6, after V lost 4 bases and J lost 0 bases. This chain's CDR3 is CASSVNDRVSYEQYF. In nucleotides, the CDR3 is TGTGCCAGCAGTGTAAACGACAGGGTCTCCTACGAGCAGTACTTC.

This chain joins TRBV10-3 and TRBJ2-7; D gene unclear. The CDR3 sequence is 13 residues long. Germline V CDR1 and CDR2: ENHRY, SYGVKD. Trimming pared 4 bases from V and 2 bases from J, leaving 9 bases between. Here the CDR3 reads CAISGKGAYEQYF. In nucleotides, the CDR3 is TGTGCCATCAGTGGTAAGGGCGCCTACGAGCAGTACTTC.

The gene calls are TRBV29-1 and TRBJ1-2, with D possibly TRBD1 on 5 matching bases. Per the germline V gene, CDR1 is SQVTM and CDR2 is ANQGSEA. Trimming took 3 bases from V and 6 from J, leaving 17 bases between them. This CDR3 region has 14 residues. Written as DNA, the CDR3 is TGCAGCGTTGATACCGGGACGACCGGGGATGGCTACACCTTC. Residues: CSVDTGTTGDGYTF.

The V and J genes are TRBV5-5 and TRBJ2-5, with unresolved D. Germline values: CDR1 SGHKS, CDR2 YYEKEE (reference sequence). CDR3 size: 13 residues. Trimming cost V 5 bases and J 0 bases, with 8 bases left between them. As DNA, the CDR3 is TGTGCCAGCAGGTCGACGGACCAAGAGACCCAGTACTTC. Residues: CASRSTDQETQYF.

The genes are TRBV14 and TRBJ1-1; no firm D call. Between the trimmed V and J ends, which lost 9 bases and 4 bases, there was a span of 21 bases. The CDR3 runs 15 residues. Germline V gives CDR1 SGHDN, CDR2 FVKESK. The DNA for the CDR3 is TGTGCCAGTAGTCGGTGGTTCACCTTCGGCACTGAAGCTTTCTTT. This codes for CASSRWFTFGTEAFF.

This clone was recorded only once. V usage is TRBV6-5 and J usage is TRBJ2-7; D is ambiguous. CDR3 length: 14 amino acids. The germline gives CDR1 MNHEY, CDR2 SVGAGI. Trimming shortened V by 0 bases and J by 5 bases, and 11 bases separated the two germline ends. The DNA of the CDR3 is TGTGCCAGCAGTTACTCCCCTGTGGTGGACGAGCAGTACTTC. Amino acid sequence: CASSYSPVVDEQYF.

The CDR3 loop is CASSPPWGASGELFF. DNA for the CDR3: TGTGCCAGTAGTCCCCCTTGGGGGGCGTCCGGGGAGCTGTTTTTT. This chain joins TRBV19 and TRBJ2-2; D could derive from TRBD1 or TRBD2 (6 bases each). Germline V gene lookup returns CDR1 LNHDA and CDR2 SQIVND (reference sequence). This CDR3 has 15 amino acids. Trimming stripped 5 bases from V and 6 bases from J, with 16 bases between.

The J gene is TRBJ1-5, the V gene TRBV23-1; D is possibly TRBD1 (5 bases). TRBV23-1 is sorted into the ORF group, with uncertain function. This CDR3 has 14 residues. V dropped 4 bases and J dropped 0 bases, with 7 bases sitting between them. CDR3 sequence: CASSRQPSNQPQHF. The DNA of the CDR3 is TGCGCCAGCAGTCGACAGCCTAGCAATCAGCCCCAGCATTTT.

This sequence joins TRBV4-1 and TRBJ2-1; 7 nucleotides agree with TRBD1. CDR1 is MGHRA, CDR2 YSYEKL, per germline. This CDR3 comprises 14 residues. The junction had 2 bases not matched to a gene; V was cut back by 3 bases and J by 3 bases. CDR3 in amino acids: CASSQWDSYNEQFF. Written as DNA, the CDR3 is TGCGCCAGCAGCCAGTGGGACAGCTACAATGAGCAGTTCTTC.

The chain uses TRBV2 and TRBJ2-5; 7 bases agree with TRBD1. CDR1 is SNHLY and CDR2 is FYNNEI in the germline V gene. Germline trimming cut 8 bases from V and 9 bases from J; bases unmatched to any gene: 12. The CDR3 covers 13 residues. CDR3 DNA sequence: TGTGCCAGCCTTCTAGGGGGCTCCGGGGCCCAGTACTTC. It specifies CASLLGGSGAQYF.

The genes are TRBV5-1 and TRBJ2-7, with TRBD2 matching 10 bases. After removal of 7 bases from V and 2 bases from J, the junction contained 6 bases not matched to a gene. The CDR3 is 14 amino acids. Germline lookup yields CDR1 SGHRS and CDR2 YFSETQ. For the CDR3, the DNA is TGCGCCAGCCACGCTCTAGCGGGAGCCTACGAGCAGTACTTC. Its protein is CASHALAGAYEQYF.

This chain joins TRBV30 and TRBJ2-1, with D perhaps assigned TRBD1 or TRBD2 (5 bases each). The CDR3 contains 14 residues. CDR1 is GTSNPN, CDR2 SVGIG, per germline (reference sequence). Trimming removed 4 bases from V and 0 bases from J, with 10 bases in between. The CDR3 region is CAWNEGSSYNEQFF. The CDR3 region has the DNA TGTGCCTGGAATGAGGGGAGCTCCTACAATGAGCAGTTCTTC.

The CDR3 sequence: CASSTAGGGREKLFF. In DNA, the CDR3 is TGTGCCAGCAGCACCGCAGGGGGCGGAAGAGAAAAACTGTTTTTT. The rearrangement uses TRBV7-3 and TRBJ1-4, with 8 bases matching TRBD1. Trimming removed 5 bases from V and 8 bases from J; junction bases left unmatched: 10. Germline V lookup: CDR1 SGHTA, CDR2 FQGTGA. The CDR3 has 15 residues.

This sequence joins TRBV5-1 and TRBJ2-1; TRBD2 matches at 9 bases. Trimming at V came to 0 bases and at J to 7 bases, leaving 11 bases not matched to a gene. The CDR3 runs to 17 residues. From germline, CDR1 is SGHRS and CDR2 YFSETQ. CDR3: CASSLESWAGGENEQFF. CDR3 DNA sequence: TGCGCCAGCAGCTTGGAAAGTTGGGCGGGAGGGGAGAATGAGCAGTTCTTC.

The chain employs TRBV27 and TRBJ2-1, with D hard to call. The V and J ends lost 3 bases and 3 bases respectively, with 6 bases between them. Per germline, CDR1 MNHEY and CDR2 SMNVEV (reference sequence). This CDR3 has 13 residues. The CDR3 sequence is CASSFTIYNEQFF. The DNA for the CDR3 is TGTGCCAGCAGTTTTACCATCTACAATGAGCAGTTCTTC.

The chain joins TRBV9 to TRBJ2-2; 10 bases match TRBD1. Germline lookup yields CDR1 SGDLS and CDR2 YYNGEE. After removal of 4 bases from V and 5 bases from J, the junction contained 11 bases not matched to a gene. The CDR3 has 17 residues. The chain's CDR3 is CASSTASGQGRTGELFF. For the CDR3, the DNA is TGTGCCAGCAGCACAGCCTCGGGACAGGGGAGAACCGGGGAGCTGTTTTTT.

For the CDR3, the DNA is TGTGCCAGCAGCCCTATTCACGGTGACACCATATATTTT. Translated, it gives CASSPIHGDTIYF. The V gene is TRBV7-6, the J gene TRBJ1-3; D unclear. There are 13 residues in the CDR3. The germline gives CDR1 SGHVS, CDR2 FNYEAQ. With 5 bases removed from V and 8 bases from J, the gap between germline ends came to 13 bases.

The V and J genes are TRBV9 and TRBJ2-2, with D possibly being TRBD2 (7 bases). The CDR3 totals 17 residues. Germline values: CDR1 SGDLS, CDR2 YYNGEE. The V and J ends lost 4 bases and 7 bases respectively, with 23 bases between them. CDR3 nucleotide sequence: TGTGCCAGCAGCCCAGGCAAGGGTGGGGGGGCCGACGGGGAGCTGTTTTTT. Its translation is CASSPGKGGGADGELFF. Looking up the rest from reference TRBV9 and TRBJ2-2 gives the full variable domain: DSGVTQTPKHLITATGQRVTLRCSPRSGDLSVYWYQQSLDQGLQFLIQYYNGEERAKGNILERFSAQQFPDLHSELNLSSLELGDSALYFCASSPGKGGGADGELFFGEGSRLTVL.

The V gene is TRBV18, the J gene TRBJ1-2, with D uncertain. This CDR3 spans 14 amino acids. V gave up 0 bases and J gave up 8 bases, with 13 bases separating them. Germline assignment: CDR1 KGHSH and CDR2 LQKENI. The CDR3 DNA follows: TGTGCCAGCTCACCACCTGGAGTCTCGGGGGGCTACACCTTC. It specifies CASSPPGVSGGYTF.

The rearrangement joins TRBV11-2 to TRBJ2-1; 8 bases map to TRBD2. The germline CDR1 and CDR2 sequences are SGHAT and FQNNGV. J was trimmed by 6 bases and V by 1 base; bases with no gene match: 2. The CDR3 runs 14 residues. The CDR3 sequence: CASSLAGLGNEQFF. The CDR3 region has the DNA TGTGCCAGCAGCTTAGCGGGACTAGGCAATGAGCAGTTCTTC.

The chain uses TRBV19 and TRBJ1-6; unclear D gene. CDR1 and CDR2 from the germline V gene are LNHDA and SQIVND (reference sequence). The CDR3 runs 13 residues. Between the trimmed V and J ends, which lost 5 bases and 13 bases, there was a span of 15 bases. The CDR3, as DNA: TGTGCCAGTAGTCAGGATTTCTCGTTTCCCCTCCACTTT. Residues: CASSQDFSFPLHF.